The sequence of this TCR beta chain was determined in a study of regulatory T cells in long-lasting Graves disease. Overall study results and limits: Results may be inaccurate due to the small sample size. In persistent patients, shared public clonotypes (under 3,000) outnumbered those in new patients (approximately 940).

Concerning this clonotype itself: The antigen is undetermined.

This CDR3 has 12 amino acids. Germline V lookup: CDR1 MNHNS, CDR2 SASEGT. V was trimmed by 5 bases and J by 4 bases, leaving 6 bases between them. Arm-PCR of CDR3 regions and iRepertoire HTBI primers were the basis on which TCR beta libraries were built. In the source study's methods: Spanning all samples, the identified segments comprised 60 to 70 TRBV and about 13 TRBJ. TCRdb ran MiXCR on the multiplex PCR reads and lists one entry per CDR3 protein. The V and J calls, along with clone size, are taken from TCRdb and not from the paper's own processing. In the table there are approximately 480,000 distinct CDR3 sequences, 16% of which are singletons. Time point noted: newly diagnosed GD, antithyroid drugs for less than 3 months. TCR sequences were obtained from RNA taken from PBMCs. These data were likewise used in another study, on T cells in Graves' hyperthyroidism and ophthalmopathy. That publication notes: In the first-round RT-PCR of the TCR CDR3, the HTBI primer set was used.

The receptor was derived from a man aged 35-49 years with Graves disease. This chain links TRBV6-1 with TRBJ1-3; D gene unclear. Sequences were derived from peripheral blood mononuclear cells (PBMCs), sampled at new diagnosis, from a patient treated with antithyroid drugs. CDR3 loop: CASSPEGNTIYF. The DNA of the CDR3 is TGTGCCAGCAGTCCCGAGGGAAACACCATATATTTT.